Reported below is one TCR beta chain. The sample belongs to a study of cytomegalovirus exposure and HLA in healthy donors. The study ran its PCR with 60 Vbeta and 13 Jbeta primers. TCRdb keeps only in-frame clones here, not all; method: immunoSEQ multiplex PCR. The sample has about 95,000 clones, around 80% seen once. Trimming at V came to 5 bases and at J to 5 bases, leaving 7 bases not matched to a gene. The CDR3 runs 15 residues. Germline CDR1 and CDR2: SGHTA and FQGNSA. This TCR derives from a man between 25 and 39 years old in good health and CMV-seropositive. The genes are TRBV7-2 and TRBJ2-7; 12 bases are shared with TRBD1. Sequenced: PBMCs. DNA for the CDR3: TGTGCCAGCAGCCTTTCCGGGACAGGGGGCGACGAGCAGTACTTC. It specifies CASSLSGTGGDEQYF.